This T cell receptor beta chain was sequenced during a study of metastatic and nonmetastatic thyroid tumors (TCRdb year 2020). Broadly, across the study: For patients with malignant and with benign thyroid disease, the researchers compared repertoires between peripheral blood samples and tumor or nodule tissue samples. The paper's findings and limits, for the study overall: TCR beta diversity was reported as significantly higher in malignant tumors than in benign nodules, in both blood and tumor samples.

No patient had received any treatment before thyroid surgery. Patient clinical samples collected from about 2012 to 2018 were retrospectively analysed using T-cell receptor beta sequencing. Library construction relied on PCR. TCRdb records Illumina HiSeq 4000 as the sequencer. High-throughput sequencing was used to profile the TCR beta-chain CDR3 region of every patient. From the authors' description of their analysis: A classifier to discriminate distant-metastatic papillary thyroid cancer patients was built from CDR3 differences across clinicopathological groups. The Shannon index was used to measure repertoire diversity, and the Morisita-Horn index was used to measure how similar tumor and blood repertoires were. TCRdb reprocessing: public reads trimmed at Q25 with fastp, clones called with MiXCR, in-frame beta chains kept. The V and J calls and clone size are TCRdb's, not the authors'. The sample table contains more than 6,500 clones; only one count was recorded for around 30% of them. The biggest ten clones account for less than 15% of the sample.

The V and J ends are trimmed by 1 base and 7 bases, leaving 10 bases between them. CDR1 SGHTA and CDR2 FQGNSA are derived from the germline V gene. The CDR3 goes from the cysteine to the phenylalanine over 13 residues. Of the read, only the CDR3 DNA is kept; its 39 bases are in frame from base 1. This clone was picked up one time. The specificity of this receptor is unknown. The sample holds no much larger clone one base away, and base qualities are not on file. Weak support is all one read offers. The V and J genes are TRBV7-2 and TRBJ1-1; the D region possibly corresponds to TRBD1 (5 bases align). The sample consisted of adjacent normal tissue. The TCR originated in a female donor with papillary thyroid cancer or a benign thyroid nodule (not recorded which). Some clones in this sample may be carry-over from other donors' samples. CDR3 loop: CASSLGQGGEAFF. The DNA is TGTGCCAGCAGCTTAGGCCAGGGCGGTGAAGCTTTCTTT.